The entry that follows covers one T cell receptor (beta chain) sequence. The data originate from a study of blood T cell repertoires in COVID-19. On the study more broadly: Spain, Italy and the United States supplied samples that represented acute and convalescent COVID-19. T cells, B-cell-depleted T cells, or PBMCs provided the cDNA or gDNA that served as material.

In the original workflow: Quantification of nucleated cells was approximated via reference gene primer amplification. Sequencing was performed with immunoSEQ multiplex PCR; in TCRdb, only in-frame clones are kept and a portion is missing. That table furnishes V, J and clone size, whereas the DNA furnished D and trimming. The data show about 310,000 clones, 70% to 90% seen once. The CDR3 sequence is 16 residues long. Recruits, aged roughly 18 to 100 years, lived in 20 to 30 US areas. The sequencing sample was made of PBMCs or T cells enriched from blood (not recorded which). This TCR was sampled from a man younger than 40 who had recovered from COVID-19. This rearrangement joins TRBV5-3 to TRBJ1-6; 8 bases agree with TRBD1. TRBV5-3 belongs to the ORF category, with a function that is uncertain. The CDR3 sequence is CSNPSRAGGRNSPLHF. CDR3 in DNA: TGTTCAAATCCCTCCCGCGCAGGGGGCAGAAATTCACCCCTCCACTTT.